What follows is one T cell receptor (beta chain) and its context. The specificity of this receptor is unknown. No base-level quality is on record; no much larger clone is a single base apart. Library generation was performed with 5' RACE. A second PCR of about 6 to 11 cycles was run with a J-beta primer mix and a sample-barcoded 5' primer. Each TCR beta cDNA molecule received a unique molecular identifier from a template-switch 5' adaptor carrying 12 random nucleotides. Each sample yielded at least 2.5 million CDR3-containing paired-end reads. All of the RNA was converted into first-strand cDNA using the Mint cDNA synthesis kit, with a TRBC-specific oligonucleotide serving as the primer. After uracil-DNA glycosylase treatment, a first 18-cycle PCR used universal primers M1SS and BC2_uni_R on all cDNA. The authors processed their data as follows. For normalization, 1 million high-quality reads, each with a distinct molecular identifier, were randomly selected from each sample. Reads with shared molecular identifiers were discarded instead of being binned into consensus sequences. MiTCR, with a Q25 quality threshold and the strictest error-elimination algorithm, was used for CDR3 identification, clonotype clustering and error correction. Lower-bound total TCR beta diversity was estimated with a nonparametric unseen species model using Euler transformation. The public reads were run again by TCRdb, first through fastp at Q25 and then through MiXCR, and only productive beta chains were kept. Entries are consolidated by CDR3 protein sequence, retaining the most common genes and DNA. The V and J calls shown here were made by TCRdb, not taken from the authors' results. This sample is represented by over 1,500,000 distinct CDR3 sequences; 35% to 50% of them were singletons. The leading ten clones occupy roughly 23% of the sample.

The sample belongs to a study of blood T cells in healthy people across ages (dated by TCRdb to the mid-2010s). Regarding the study in general: In model experiments, roughly one uniquely barcoded TCR beta cDNA molecule per two T cells was captured by template switching. The study measured age-related changes in TCR beta repertoire diversity using deep sequencing normalized with unique cDNA molecular identifiers. Four age groups were formed from the donors: young (average approximately 15 years), middle-aged (roughly 38), aged (62) and long-lived (about 80). To avoid experimental bias, donors of different ages were spread randomly across the sequencing lanes. For two donors (one aged 18 to 30 and one aged 80 or older), the study analyzed two additional independent replicas of 1 million unique cDNA reads from the same blood draw. Summary of the overall study and its limitations: Compared with the aged group, the long-lived group had more naive CD4+ T cells, fewer expanded clones and increased TCR diversity, a pattern suggesting age selection. The percentage of naive T cells measured by flow cytometry correlated strongly with observed TCR beta diversity. The CMV infection status of donors was not known, potentially confounding age-related changes in expanded clonotypes. Since profiling was done on bulk unsorted PBMCs, naive and antigen-experienced compartments could not be conclusively compared. As age increased, observed TCR beta diversity per million T cells dropped in a roughly linear way, and a significant reduction was already evident by age 40. Estimates of total diversity from one million sequenced T cells were regarded as lower bounds and underestimates.

The donors were roughly 40 Caucasian individuals from Russia, aged 6 to 90 years, who were systemically healthy. Each donor gave ten milliliters of peripheral blood, collected into EDTA-treated Vacutainer tubes. Ficoll-Paque density-gradient centrifugation was used to isolate PBMCs, with at least 7 million obtained per sample. Trizol reagent was used to extract total RNA from the PBMCs, yielding at least 6 micrograms per sample. For every donor, an aliquot of PBMCs went through flow cytometry to measure the percentages of naive CD45RAhigh/CD27high T cells. For CDR1 and CDR2, the germline V gene (reference sequence) lists SGHAT and FQDESV. The CDR3 holds 15 amino acids from the cysteine to the phenylalanine. The only DNA kept is the CDR3, 45 bases in frame from the first base. V loses 5 bases of germline sequence and J loses 0 bases, and the interval between the two ends is 14 bases.

Sample: blood. The chain couples TRBV11-1 to TRBJ2-7; a confident D gene designation cannot be given. This clonotype originated in a human donor in good health. CDR3 loop: CASSPGYESSYEQYF. The bases read TGTGCCAGCAGCCCTGGTTATGAGAGCTCCTACGAGCAGTACTTC.